The TCR beta chain described here comes from a study of T cells in Graves' hyperthyroidism and ophthalmopathy. RNA transcripts gave rise to amplified TCR beta CDR3 regions. Carried out on the TCR CDR3, a first-round RT-PCR used the HTBI primer set. MiXCR, run by TCRdb on the multiplex PCR reads, gives a single entry per CDR3 protein. In the table there are about 380,000 distinct CDR3 sequences, around an eighth of which are singletons. The study collected blood at first hyperthyroidism diagnosis, before any ophthalmopathy symptoms arose. Trimming removed 1 base at V and 1 base at J, with 14 bases between. CDR1 MGHRA and CDR2 YSYEKL come from the germline V gene. The CDR3 spans 17 residues.

Material for sequencing was blood. The chain has TRBV4-1 and TRBJ2-1, with D unresolved. This clonotype was sampled from a man between 25 and 39 years old with Graves' hyperthyroidism that later progressed to Graves' ophthalmopathy. CDR3 in DNA: TGCGCCAGCAGCCAAGGCCCCCTGGGCTTTTCCTACAATGAGCAGTTCTTC. Its protein product is CASSQGPLGFSYNEQFF.